The 6 T cell receptor beta chains in this list originate from one sample, sequenced in a study of control samples from healthy donors and cancer patients. TCRdb keeps only in-frame clones here, not all; method: immunoSEQ multiplex PCR. Counted here are about 41,000 clones, less than 95% occurring once; the ten biggest clones make up under 30%. The sequenced sample consisted of blood. The receptors shown here come from a man between 60 and 75 years old in good health.

This clone was seen once. V is TRBV7-9 and J is TRBJ1-5; D is uncertain. The CDR3 contains 18 residues. V was trimmed by 5 bases and J by 6 bases, leaving 26 bases between them. Germline values: CDR1 SEHNR, CDR2 FQNEAQ (reference sequence). The CDR3 loop is CASSLTTAGSSPVQPQHF. CDR3 coding DNA: TGTGCCAGCAGCCTTACAACTGCGGGCAGCTCCCCGGTTCAGCCCCAGCATTTT.

The chain combines TRBV2 with TRBJ1-2; TRBD1 agrees at 7 bases. The CDR3 extends over 11 amino acids. Germline V CDR1 and CDR2: SNHLY, FYNNEI. V trimming: 6 bases; J trimming: 12 bases; junction bases outside the gene matches: 7. The CDR3 sequence: CASSPDREDTF. The CDR3 DNA is TGTGCCAGCAGCCCCGACAGGGAAGACACCTTC. The full variable domain, completed using reference TRBV2 and TRBJ1-2, is EPEVTQTPSHQVTQMGQEVILRCVPISNHLYFYWYRQILGQKVEFLVSFYNNEISEKSEIFDDQFSVERPDGSNFTLKIRSTKLEDSAMYFCASSPDREDTFGSGTRLTVV.

This sequence joins TRBV3-1 (or the pseudogene TRBV3-2) and TRBJ1-4; D gene unclear. The CDR3 contains 13 residues. The germline V and J ends were trimmed by 0 bases and 10 bases, with 9 bases remaining between them. Germline V CDR1 and CDR2: LGHDT, YNNKEL (reference sequence). The CDR3 reads CASSQDLGGKLFF. The CDR3 nucleotides read TGTGCCAGCAGCCAAGACCTCGGCGGAAAACTGTTTTTT.

The chain uses TRBV6-6 and TRBJ1-1; TRBD1 might be the D (5 bases). This CDR3 region has 12 residues. V lost 2 bases to trimming and J lost 10 bases, with 11 bases between them. CDR1 is MNHNY, CDR2 SVGAGI, per germline (reference sequence). CDR3 residues: CASSYRTGGAFF. The CDR3 coding sequence is TGTGCCAGCAGTTACCGTACTGGGGGAGCTTTCTTT.

The rearrangement uses TRBV5-1 and TRBJ1-2; perhaps TRBD1 as D (6 bases). Germline values: CDR1 SGHRS, CDR2 YFSETQ. V was cut by 2 bases and J by 3 bases, with 14 bases left in between. CDR3 length equals 15 residues. CDR3 residues: CASSLTGLEDYGYTF. The CDR3 region has the DNA TGCGCCAGCAGCTTAACAGGGCTGGAGGACTATGGCTACACCTTC.

The rearrangement uses TRBV10-3 and TRBJ2-2; 9 nucleotides line up with TRBD1. Germline CDR1 is ENHRY and CDR2 is SYGVKD. V shed 10 bases, J shed 4 bases, and the junction held 7 bases outside the gene matches. CDR3 length: 14 residues. CDR3 in amino acids: CATDGQGPTGELFF. CDR3 sequence (DNA): TGTGCCACCGACGGACAGGGGCCCACCGGGGAGCTGTTTTTT.